This T cell receptor beta chain was observed in a study of shared clonotypes between healthy human individuals. Here immunoSEQ multiplex PCR was the method, and the copy in TCRdb shows in-frame clones only, minus some. The table lists nearly 2 million clones, about 94% of them singletons. The germline V and J ends were trimmed by 4 bases and 9 bases, with 15 bases remaining between them. Germline loops: CDR1 MGHRA, CDR2 YSYEKL. The CDR3 covers 14 residues. CD8 cells regarded as naive lacked CD45RO, were positively chosen for CCR7, and omitted terminally differentiated effector memory CD45RA+ cells. J is TRBJ2-2 and V is TRBV4-1; D possibly matches TRBD1 or TRBD2 (6 bases each). The TCR originated in a man younger than 30 in good health. The sequencing sample was made of naive CD8+ T cells sorted from blood. The CDR3: CASSPVEGVWELFF. The CDR3 DNA is TGCGCCAGCAGCCCCGTGGAGGGGGTTTGGGAGCTGTTTTTT.